This note documents a single T cell receptor (beta chain) sequence. The sample originates from a study of response to subunit inactivated influenza vaccine. The CDR3 consists of 14 residues. V shed 3 bases and J 5 bases; nucleotides not matched to a gene: 4. CDR1 KGHSH and CDR2 LQKENI come from the germline V gene. TCRdb redid the calling of the RT-PCR reads with MiXCR, one entry per CDR3 protein. The sample lists 500,000 to 600,000 distinct CDR3 sequences; about an eighth were seen once. The sequence derives from a man aged 45-65 years who received an inactivated influenza vaccine. The sample in question was PBMCs from blood, obtained around seven weeks after vaccination. The chain has TRBV18 and TRBJ1-5; 7 bases agree with TRBD1. CDR3 nucleotides: TGTGCCAGCTCACCGACAGGGAGGGATCAGCCCCAGCATTTT. It is translated as CASSPTGRDQPQHF.